Below are 2 T cell receptor beta chains sequenced from a single sample in a study of OX40 agonist ivuxolimab in advanced cancers. Clones were sequenced by immunoSEQ multiplex PCR, and TCRdb holds only the in-frame ones, with some missing. The table has roughly 57,000 clones, 70% to 85% seen once; the top ten hold more than 10%. The sample consisted of CD4+ or CD8+ T cells sorted from blood, taken in a trial of the OX40 agonist ivuxolimab. The source of these receptors is an adult with an advanced solid tumor such as melanoma, head and neck, liver or kidney cancer.

In nucleotides, the CDR3 is TGTGCCAGCAGCTCGACAGTTCTTAATGAAAAACTGTTTTTT. Its translation: CASSSTVLNEKLFF. This rearrangement joins TRBV7-2 to TRBJ1-4; D might be TRBD1 (5 bases). The germline gives CDR1 SGHTA, CDR2 FQGNSA. The V end was cut by 4 bases, the J end by 4 bases, with 10 bases between. The CDR3 is 14 residues long.

In its sample, this clone was seen a few times. This sequence joins TRBV19 and TRBJ1-6; perhaps TRBD1 as D (5 bases). CDR1 and CDR2 from the germline V gene are LNHDA and SQIVND (reference sequence). The CDR3 extends over 14 amino acids. V was pared by 4 bases and J by 10 bases, with 14 bases between. In nucleotides, the CDR3 is TGTGCCAGTAGTACACCGGGACTCGGCTCACCCCTCCACTTT. Residues: CASSTPGLGSPLHF.